This TCR beta chain was observed in a study of T-cell reconstitution after alpha-beta-depleted transplantation in children. The table lists this clonotype with a few counts. Preparation of the TCRbeta library was carried out with unique molecular identifiers. TCRdb reprocessed the PCR reads via MiXCR and lists one record per CDR3 protein. The sample contains roughly 200,000 distinct CDR3 sequences, around 9.6% of which appear only once. Source: PBMCs from the stem cell graft donor, taken from the stem cell graft. The sequence was collected from a human donor who donated a stem cell graft to a child with acute lymphoblastic leukemia.

The chain's CDR3 is CSAQKLYSYNEQFF. The CDR3 nucleotides are TGCAGTGCTCAGAAATTGTACTCCTACAATGAGCAGTTCTTC. The chain recombines TRBV20-1 with TRBJ2-1; D is unresolved. V was pared by 5 bases and J by 0 bases, with 11 bases between. The CDR3 length is 14 residues. CDR1 is DFQATT and CDR2 is SNEGSKA in the germline V gene (reference sequence).